One sample yielded the 14 T cell receptor beta chains listed below, sequenced in a study of a mutant IDH1 vaccine in newly diagnosed glioma. Sequencing used immunoSEQ multiplex PCR; TCRdb keeps in-frame clones, though not all of them. The sample lists fewer than 70,000 clones; over 80% were seen once. The time point: week 47, end of study. Doses consisted of 300 ug of mutant IDH1 20-mer peptide each, paired with topical imiquimod. No antigen has been assigned to these receptors. Sample: PBMCs, taken from a glioma patient whose treatment included an IDH1 peptide vaccine. These receptors were taken from a man under 40 with glioma.

The gene calls are TRBV27 and TRBJ1-4, with D perhaps TRBD1 (6 bases). The CDR3 sequence is 14 residues long. V lost 1 base and J 5 bases, leaving 8 bases between the germline ends. Germline CDR1 reads MNHEY; CDR2 reads SMNVEV (reference sequence). This CDR3 is CASSLWGQNEKLFF. For the CDR3, the DNA is TGTGCCAGCAGTTTATGGGGGCAGAATGAAAAACTGTTTTTT.

The V and J genes are TRBV7-9 and TRBJ2-7; 11 bases map to TRBD2. The CDR3 length is 16 residues. Germline CDR1 reads SEHNR; CDR2 reads FQNEAQ (reference sequence). The trim removed 3 bases at V and 2 bases at J, leaving 6 bases unmatched. The CDR3 DNA is TGTGCCAGCAGCTTGACTAGCGGGGTCCACACCTACGAGCAGTACTTC. Amino acid sequence: CASSLTSGVHTYEQYF.

The DNA for the CDR3 is TGCGCCAGCAGCTTCCAGGCGTTTAATGAAAAACTGTTTTTT. This gives the protein CASSFQAFNEKLFF. V usage is TRBV5-1 and J usage is TRBJ1-4, with D hard to call. Per germline, CDR1 SGHRS and CDR2 YFSETQ. The germline V and J ends were trimmed by 2 bases and 4 bases, with 9 bases remaining between them. This CDR3 comprises 14 residues.

The chain carries TRBV27 and TRBJ2-7; no clear D. Germline CDR1 MNHEY, CDR2 SMNVEV (reference sequence). The CDR3 sequence is 14 residues long. V shed 4 bases and J shed 0 bases, with 10 bases lying between them. This chain's CDR3 is CASSSGPSSYEQYF. CDR3 in DNA: TGTGCCAGCAGTTCCGGACCAAGCTCCTACGAGCAGTACTTC.

The chain has TRBV11-3 and TRBJ1-5; 7 bases are shared with TRBD1. This CDR3 spans 15 amino acids. Germline V lookup: CDR1 SGHNT, CDR2 YENEEA. V was pared by 4 bases and J by 6 bases, with 9 bases of the junction left unmatched. CDR3: CASSWPHRGGQPQHF. The DNA of the CDR3 is TGTGCCAGCAGCTGGCCTCACAGGGGAGGTCAGCCCCAGCATTTT.

This sequence joins TRBV5-4 and TRBJ2-5; TRBD1 might be the D (6 bases). The CDR3 is 14 residues long. The V end was cut by 2 bases, the J end by 2 bases, with 10 bases between. Germline V gene lookup returns CDR1 SGHNT and CDR2 YYREEE (reference sequence). The CDR3 nucleotides are TGTGCCAGCAGCTTTGGACAGCTTCAAGAGACCCAGTACTTC. This encodes CASSFGQLQETQYF.

This chain uses TRBV19 with TRBJ1-3; D ambiguous. The CDR3 spans 17 residues. V lost 5 bases and J lost 3, with 20 bases in between. CDR1 is LNHDA, CDR2 SQIVND, per germline (reference sequence). The CDR3 here is CASSDRYWGRDGNTIYF. CDR3 nucleotide sequence: TGTGCCAGTAGTGACCGATACTGGGGTCGTGATGGAAACACCATATATTTT. The full variable domain, in which reference TRBV19 and TRBJ1-3 provide the parts outside the CDR3, is DGGITQSPKYLFRKEGQNVTLSCEQNLNHDAMYWYRQDPGQGLRLIYYSQIVNDFQKGDIAEGYSVSREKKESFPLTVTSAQKNPTAFYLCASSDRYWGRDGNTIYFGEGSWLTVV.

This clone was recorded a few times. The chain has TRBV19 and TRBJ1-4; D is unclear. Germline lookup yields CDR1 LNHDA and CDR2 SQIVND (reference sequence). Trimming removed 3 bases at V and 3 bases at J, with 5 bases between. CDR3 length: 13 residues. CDR3 loop: CASSIQANEKLFF. The CDR3, as DNA: TGTGCCAGTAGTATCCAGGCTAATGAAAAACTGTTTTTT. The variable domain in full, completed from reference TRBV19 and TRBJ1-4, reads DGGITQSPKYLFRKEGQNVTLSCEQNLNHDAMYWYRQDPGQGLRLIYYSQIVNDFQKGDIAEGYSVSREKKESFPLTVTSAQKNPTAFYLCASSIQANEKLFFGSGTQLSVL.

The J gene is TRBJ2-3, the V gene TRBV10-1; 12 bases map to TRBD2. The J segment lost 3 bases and the V segment lost 6 bases, leaving 7 bases of the junction unmatched. Germline V CDR1 and CDR2: WNHNN, SYGVQD (reference sequence). The CDR3 length is 16 residues. Here the CDR3 reads CASSARLAGDTDTQYF. The CDR3 nucleotides read TGCGCCAGCAGCGCGAGACTAGCGGGAGATACAGATACGCAGTATTTT.

V gene TRBV7-9 combines with J gene TRBJ1-2, with 7 nucleotides matching TRBD1. Germline trimming cut 5 bases from V and 13 bases from J; bases unmatched to any gene: 16. Germline V lookup: CDR1 SEHNR, CDR2 FQNEAQ (reference sequence). This CDR3 comprises 14 residues. CDR3 sequence (DNA): TGTGCCAGCAGCCCGGGGACAGTCGAGGTCGTAAGCACCTTC. Protein product: CASSPGTVEVVSTF.

The chain uses TRBV11-2 and TRBJ1-2; 8 bases match TRBD1. Germline V gene sequence: CDR1 SGHAT, CDR2 FQNNGV. CDR3 length equals 16 residues. With V trimmed by 2 bases and J by 2 bases, 7 bases remained unmatched. CDR3 residues: CASSLPYDRGNYGYTF. The CDR3 coding sequence is TGTGCCAGCAGCTTACCCTACGACAGGGGAAACTATGGCTACACCTTC.

This clone was found once. V usage is TRBV11-2 and J usage is TRBJ2-7; D is perhaps TRBD1 or TRBD2 (5 bases each). The V and J ends lost 1 base and 0 bases respectively, with 10 bases between them. There are 15 residues in the CDR3. The germline gives CDR1 SGHAT, CDR2 FQNNGV. The DNA of the CDR3 is TGTGCCAGCAGCTTAGTCGTGGGGACCTCCTACGAGCAGTACTTC. Protein product: CASSLVVGTSYEQYF.

The chain carries TRBV21-1 and TRBJ1-1. TRBV21-1 is an annotated pseudogene. The CDR3 contains 14 residues. The CDR3 loop reads CASSLSRTLAEAFF. The CDR3 DNA follows: TGTGCCAGCAGCTTATCGAGAACTCTGGCTGAAGCTTTCTTT.

This clone was counted between two and nine times. This chain uses TRBV5-1 with TRBJ1-1, with D possibly matching TRBD1 (5 bases). V was cut by 4 bases and J by 4 bases, with 20 bases left in between. CDR1 is SGHRS, CDR2 YFSETQ, per germline. This CDR3 is 16 amino acids long. This CDR3 reads CASSPSPTGQGTEAFF. In DNA, the CDR3 is TGCGCCAGCAGCCCAAGTCCCACCGGTCAGGGCACTGAAGCTTTCTTT.